What follows is one TCR beta chain and its context. Assay used: immunoSEQ multiplex PCR; TCRdb lists only in-frame clones, some missing. The profile covers about 52,000 clones, with under 90% appearing a single time and 14% taken by the ten largest. The germline CDR1 and CDR2 sequences are SGHAT and FQNNGV. This CDR3 is built from 14 residues. Between the trimmed V and J ends, which lost 4 bases and 9 bases, there was a span of 16 bases. This specimen belongs to a study of blood T cell repertoires in COVID-19. Overall study: There were acute and convalescent COVID-19 samples, and they came from the United States, Italy and Spain. PBMCs, B-cell-depleted T cells, or T cells provided the cDNA or gDNA that made up the material.

J is TRBJ2-4 and V is TRBV11-2, with D perhaps matching TRBD1 (6 bases). The specimen sequenced was peripheral blood. The receptor was derived from a man between 70 and 80 years old with acute or convalescent COVID-19. The CDR3 here is CASSSSRGRGIQYF. The CDR3 DNA reads as TGTGCCAGCAGCTCCTCGAGGGGGAGAGGCATTCAGTACTTC. Full variable domain (rest looked up from reference TRBV11-2 and TRBJ2-4): EAGVAQSPRYKIIEKRQSVAFWCNPISGHATLYWYQQILGQGPKLLIQFQNNGVVDDSQLPKDRFSAERLKGVDSTLKIQPAKLEDSAVYLCASSSSRGRGIQYFGAGTRLSVL.